These T cell receptor beta chains were read from a single sample in a study of OX40 agonist ivuxolimab in advanced cancers. Sequenced by immunoSEQ multiplex PCR; TCRdb stores in-frame clones only, minus some. This sample has some 20,000 clones, with roughly 84% found just once. Sample: CD4+ or CD8+ T cells sorted from blood, taken in a trial of the OX40 agonist ivuxolimab. Receptor source: an adult with an advanced solid tumor such as melanoma, head and neck, liver or kidney cancer. CDR3s include the opening cysteine and the closing phenylalanine or tryptophan. A D gene is named only where the DNA matches it firmly. Clone size, where shown, is once, few, many, or a class for clones that have expanded.

V: TRBV27; length: 16; size: -; J: TRBJ1-2; D: -; DNA: TGTGCCAGCAGTCCCTCGACAGGAGAACGTGTCTATGGCTACACCTTC; CDR3: CASSPSTGERVYGYTF
V: TRBV7-8; length: 17; size: -; J: TRBJ2-7; D: TRBD2; DNA: TGTGCCAGCAGCCCAAGGACTAGCGGGCCTAGCTCCTACGAGCAGTACTTC; CDR3: CASSPRTSGPSSYEQYF
V: TRBV7-6; length: 17; size: -; J: TRBJ2-6; D: -; DNA: TGTGCCAGCAGCCTTTCCGGGACCTCCGGGGGGGCCAACGTCCTGACTTTC; CDR3: CASSLSGTSGGANVLTF
V: TRBV19; length: 12; size: -; J: TRBJ2-3; D: -; DNA: TGTGCCAGTAGTATTTGGGGGGATACGCAGTATTTT; CDR3: CASSIWGDTQYF
V: TRBV7-6; length: 14; size: -; J: TRBJ2-1; D: -; DNA: TGTGCCAGCAGCTTAGGGGGGCAGGGAGATGAGCAGTTCTTC; CDR3: CASSLGGQGDEQFF
V: TRBV2; length: 14; size: -; J: TRBJ2-7; D: -; DNA: TGTGCCAGCAGGTCTTTCGATCTAGGGTACGAGCAGTACTTC; CDR3: CASRSFDLGYEQYF
V: TRBV7-6; length: 13; size: -; J: TRBJ1-1; D: -; DNA: TGTGCCAGCAGCTCCAGAGGCCCTACTGAAGCTTTCTTT; CDR3: CASSSRGPTEAFF
V: TRBV7-2; length: 14; size: -; J: TRBJ2-5; D: -; DNA: TGTGCCAGCAGCCCCCCCCGGGCGCAAGAGACCCAGTACTTC; CDR3: CASSPPRAQETQYF
V: TRBV6-1; length: 15; size: -; J: TRBJ2-4; D: TRBD1; DNA: TGTGCCAGCGGGACAGAAGTTCTAGCCAAAAACATTCAGTACTTC; CDR3: CASGTEVLAKNIQYF
V: TRBV10-1; length: 13; size: -; J: TRBJ1-1; D: TRBD1; DNA: TGCGCCAGCAGTTTCTCAGGGGGATCTGAAGCTTTCTTT; CDR3: CASSFSGGSEAFF
V: TRBV19; length: 16; size: -; J: TRBJ1-5; D: TRBD1; DNA: TGTGCCAGTATGGGGGAGACAGGGGGTTCAAATCAGCCCCAGCATTTT; CDR3: CASMGETGGSNQPQHF
V: TRBV27; length: 11; size: few; J: TRBJ2-7; D: -; DNA: TGTGCCAGCAGATATGGGGCCGAGCAGTACTTC; CDR3: CASRYGAEQYF
V: TRBV6-5; length: 16; size: medium-sized; J: TRBJ2-3; D: TRBD2; DNA: TGTGCCAGCAGTTACCCTTTAGCGGGAGGGCCGAATACGCAGTATTTT; CDR3: CASSYPLAGGPNTQYF
V: TRBV6-1; length: 16; size: -; J: TRBJ2-7; D: -; DNA: TGTGCCAGCAGTGAAACCTTGGACAGTGTCTCCTACGAGCAGTACTTC; CDR3: CASSETLDSVSYEQYF
V: TRBV13; length: 16; size: -; J: TRBJ2-7; D: TRBD1; DNA: TGTGCCAGCAGCTCCCCCGGGACAGGAATTGCCTACGAGCAGTACTTC; CDR3: CASSSPGTGIAYEQYF
V: TRBV5-1; length: 15; size: once; J: TRBJ1-1; D: -; DNA: TGCGCCAGCAGCTTGACGCCAAGTGGGGACACTGAAGCTTTCTTT; CDR3: CASSLTPSGDTEAFF
V: TRBV7-7; length: 14; size: few; J: TRBJ2-5; D: -; DNA: TGTGCTAGCAGCTTAAGTCAGGGAGACGAGACCCAGTACTTC; CDR3: CASSLSQGDETQYF
V: TRBV4-1; length: 13; size: few; J: TRBJ2-7; D: -; DNA: TGCGCCAGCAGCCAAGCCCTACCCTACGAGCAGTACTTC; CDR3: CASSQALPYEQYF
V: TRBV29-1; length: 18; size: once; J: TRBJ2-3; D: TRBD1; DNA: TGCAGCGTTGAGGACCCGGGACAGACCCAGCGGCCCACAGATACGCAGTATTTT; CDR3: CSVEDPGQTQRPTDTQYF
V: TRBV27; length: 14; size: -; J: TRBJ1-2; D: -; DNA: TGTGCCAGCAGTTTCCAGACAGGAATGGATGGCTACACCTTC; CDR3: CASSFQTGMDGYTF
V: TRBV27; length: 16; size: once; J: TRBJ2-5; D: -; DNA: TGTGCCAGCAGTCCCCTTTATACCGGACGTAAGGAGACCCAGTACTTC; CDR3: CASSPLYTGRKETQYF
V: TRBV7-9; length: 12; size: -; J: TRBJ2-1; D: -; DNA: TGTGCCAGCAGTAAAGACTGGGGCGAGCAGTTCTTC; CDR3: CASSKDWGEQFF
V: TRBV19; length: 15; size: once; J: TRBJ2-1; D: TRBD2; DNA: TGTGCCAGTAGTACCACTAGCGGACCGTACAATGAGCAGTTCTTC; CDR3: CASSTTSGPYNEQFF
V: TRBV6-5; length: 14; size: -; J: TRBJ2-5; D: -; DNA: TGTGCCAGCAGTTTGTCCGGGGAGTCAGAGACCCAGTACTTC; CDR3: CASSLSGESETQYF
V: TRBV10-3; length: 17; size: -; J: TRBJ2-3; D: TRBD2; DNA: TGTGCCATCAGTGAGTCGGGGACTAGGAATGGCACAGATACGCAGTATTTT; CDR3: CAISESGTRNGTDTQYF
V: TRBV5-4; length: 13; size: -; J: TRBJ1-1; D: -; DNA: TGTGCCAGCAGAACGGACGCGGGCTTAGGAGCTTTCTTT; CDR3: CASRTDAGLGAFF
V: TRBV27; length: 15; size: -; J: TRBJ2-7; D: TRBD2; DNA: TGTGCCAGCAGTAACATAGCGGGAGGGTCTGACGAGCAGTACTTC; CDR3: CASSNIAGGSDEQYF
V: TRBV5-1; length: 14; size: -; J: TRBJ1-1; D: TRBD1; DNA: TGCGCCAGCAGCTGGACAGGTGGGACGGCTGAAGCTTTCTTT; CDR3: CASSWTGGTAEAFF
V: TRBV5-6; length: 14; size: few; J: TRBJ2-2; D: TRBD2; DNA: TGTGCCAGCAGCTTACTAGCGAATCCCGGGGAGCTGTTTTTT; CDR3: CASSLLANPGELFF
V: TRBV4-3; length: 17; size: once; J: TRBJ2-5; D: TRBD2; DNA: TGCGCCAGCAGCCAAGACTGGGCAGGGAGGGGACAAGAGACCCAGTACTTC; CDR3: CASSQDWAGRGQETQYF
V: TRBV27; length: 15; size: -; J: TRBJ2-1; D: -; DNA: TGTGCCAGCAGTACTCCTTACACAGTGCCGGATGAGCAGTTCTTC; CDR3: CASSTPYTVPDEQFF
V: TRBV7-9; length: 15; size: -; J: TRBJ1-4; D: -; DNA: TGTGCCAGCAGCTTAAGTATAGGGGCTGATGAAAAACTGTTTTTT; CDR3: CASSLSIGADEKLFF
V: TRBV7-8; length: 19; size: -; J: TRBJ2-4; D: -; DNA: TGTGCCAGCAGCGTCGGGCTCCAGCGAGGAGTTTTAGCCAAAAACATTCAGTACTTC; CDR3: CASSVGLQRGVLAKNIQYF
V: TRBV6-5; length: 15; size: -; J: TRBJ2-1; D: -; DNA: TGTGCCAGCAGTTACTCAGGGGAGGGGGGCAATGAGCAGTTCTTC; CDR3: CASSYSGEGGNEQFF
V: TRBV4-2; length: 15; size: -; J: TRBJ1-3; D: -; DNA: TGTGCCAGCAGCCAATCAACCCGCTCTGGAAACACCATATATTTT; CDR3: CASSQSTRSGNTIYF
V: TRBV27; length: 13; size: -; J: TRBJ1-1; D: -; DNA: TGTGCCAGCAGTTTGACAGTGAACACTGAAGCTTTCTTT; CDR3: CASSLTVNTEAFF